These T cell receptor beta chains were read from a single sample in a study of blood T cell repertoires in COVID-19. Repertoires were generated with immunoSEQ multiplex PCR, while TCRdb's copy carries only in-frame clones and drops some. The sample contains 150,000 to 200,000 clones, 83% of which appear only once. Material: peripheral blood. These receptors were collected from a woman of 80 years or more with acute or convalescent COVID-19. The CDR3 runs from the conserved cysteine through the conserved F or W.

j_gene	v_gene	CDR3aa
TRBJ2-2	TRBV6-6	CASSSDRKNTGELFF
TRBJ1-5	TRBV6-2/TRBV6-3	CASSYDRGNQPQHF
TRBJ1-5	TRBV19	CASSISVPMSNQPQHF
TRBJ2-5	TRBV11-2	CASSLDLGSHQYF
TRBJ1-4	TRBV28	CASSFREGEKLFF
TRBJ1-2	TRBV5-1	CASSFGQGNGYTF
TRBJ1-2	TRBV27	CASSPDRTFYGYTF
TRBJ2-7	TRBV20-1	CSASLGSEQYF
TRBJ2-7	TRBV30	CAWREGTGLSYEQYF
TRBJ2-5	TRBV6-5	CASSSNRGGETQYF
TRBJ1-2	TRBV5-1	CASSLVGRPGEDYGYTF
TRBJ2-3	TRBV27	CASSPGEAGDTQYF
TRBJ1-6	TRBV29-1	CSVRQGDSYNSPLHF
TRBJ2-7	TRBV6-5	CASSYLGTGGSYEQYF
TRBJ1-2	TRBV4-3	CASSQAGGVYGYTF
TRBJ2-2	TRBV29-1	CSVEGGVGRAPGELFF
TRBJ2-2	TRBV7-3	CASTGGYPGELFF
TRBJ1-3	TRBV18	CASSPSGDGDTIYF
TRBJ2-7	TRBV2	CASTFPRDYQAYEQYF
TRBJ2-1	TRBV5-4	CASSFPRLADNNEQFF
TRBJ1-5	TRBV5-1	CASSLEGADQPQHF
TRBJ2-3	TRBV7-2	CASRQSSGNTQYF
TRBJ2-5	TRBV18	CASSPPGTGRETQYF
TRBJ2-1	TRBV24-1	CATSDFSNEQFF
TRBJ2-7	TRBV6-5	CATLRGDRGEQYF
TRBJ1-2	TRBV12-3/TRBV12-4	CASSLQGAYGYTF
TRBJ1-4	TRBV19	CASSINRGADEKLFF
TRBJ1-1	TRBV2	CASRDRQGKNTEAFF
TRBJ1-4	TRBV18	CASSPRVETNEKLFF